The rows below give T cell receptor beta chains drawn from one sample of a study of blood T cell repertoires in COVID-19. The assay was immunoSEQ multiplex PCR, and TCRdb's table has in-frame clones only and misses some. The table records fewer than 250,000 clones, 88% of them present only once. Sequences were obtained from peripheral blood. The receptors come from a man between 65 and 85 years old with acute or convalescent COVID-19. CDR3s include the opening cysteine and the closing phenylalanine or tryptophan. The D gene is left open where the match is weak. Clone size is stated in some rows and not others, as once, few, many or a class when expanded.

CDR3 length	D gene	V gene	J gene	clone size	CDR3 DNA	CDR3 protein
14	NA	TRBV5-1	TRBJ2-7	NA	TGCGCCAGCAGCCCCCCCCTAGAGTCCTACGAGCAGTACTTC	CASSPPLESYEQYF
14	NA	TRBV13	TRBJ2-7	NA	TGTGCCAGCAGCTTCGACTCCTCACTACACGAGCAGTACTTC	CASSFDSSLHEQYF
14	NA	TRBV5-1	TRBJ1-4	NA	TGCGCCAGCAGCTTGGCAGGGACTAATGAAAAACTGTTTTTT	CASSLAGTNEKLFF
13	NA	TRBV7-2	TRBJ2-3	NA	TGTGCCAGCAGCTTAGGAGTCGTAGATACGCAGTATTTT	CASSLGVVDTQYF
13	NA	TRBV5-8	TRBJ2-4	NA	TGTGCCAGCAGCTTTGCAGTGCAAGACATTCAGTACTTC	CASSFAVQDIQYF
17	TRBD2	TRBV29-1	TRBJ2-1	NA	TGCAGCGTTGATCTAGCGGGAGGCCGTTCTATCTACAATGAGCAGTTCTTC	CSVDLAGGRSIYNEQFF
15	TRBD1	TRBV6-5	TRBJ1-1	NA	TGTGCCAGCGGGTCAGGACAGGGGGCTTTTCGTGAAGCTTTCTTT	CASGSGQGAFREAFF
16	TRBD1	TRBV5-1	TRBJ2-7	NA	TGCGCCAGCAGCGTGGTACAGGGGGCAGCCACCTACGAGCAGTACTTC	CASSVVQGAATYEQYF
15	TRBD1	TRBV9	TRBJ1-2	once	TGTGCCAGCAGCGCTCGGGACAGGGAGGACTATGGCTACACCTTC	CASSARDREDYGYTF
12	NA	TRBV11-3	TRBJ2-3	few	TGTGCCAGCAGCTTAGGAGAAGATACGCAGTATTTT	CASSLGEDTQYF
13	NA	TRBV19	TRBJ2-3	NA	TGTGCCAGTAGTATGATTACGGAGGAGGCGCAGTATTTT	CASSMITEEAQYF
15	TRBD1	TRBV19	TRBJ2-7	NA	TGTGCCAGTAGTCCCCACAGGGGGTTTCGGGACGAGCAGTACTTC	CASSPHRGFRDEQYF
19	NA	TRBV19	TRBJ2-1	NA	TGTGCCAGTAGTAGGGGGACAGGGGTCCTAGCGGGACTTGGCAATGAGCAGTTCTTC	CASSRGTGVLAGLGNEQFF
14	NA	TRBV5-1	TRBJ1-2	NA	TGCGCCAGCAGCTTGGCCGCGTACAGGGATGGCTACACCTTC	CASSLAAYRDGYTF
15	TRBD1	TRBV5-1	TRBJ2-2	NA	TGCGCCAGCAGCTTACAGGGGCCGAACACCGGGGAGCTGTTTTTT	CASSLQGPNTGELFF
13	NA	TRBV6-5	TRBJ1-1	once	TGTGCCTCCGTTTTGCACTTGAACACTGAAGCTTTCTTT	CASVLHLNTEAFF
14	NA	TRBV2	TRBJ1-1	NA	TGTGCCAGCAGTGATTGGACAGCCAACACTGAAGCTTTCTTT	CASSDWTANTEAFF
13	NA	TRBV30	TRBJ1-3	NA	TGTGCCTACGGCCGGAGCTCTGGAAACACCATATATTTT	CAYGRSSGNTIYF
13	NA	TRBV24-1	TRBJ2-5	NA	TGTGCCACCAGTCGATCGGGGGAAGAGAGCCAGTACTTC	CATSRSGEESQYF
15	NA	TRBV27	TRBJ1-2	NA	TGTGCCAGCAGTTCCCTACTCAACCTCAACTATGGCTACACCTTC	CASSSLLNLNYGYTF
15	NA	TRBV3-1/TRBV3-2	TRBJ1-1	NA	TGTGCCAGCAGCCCAACCCCATACAGGAACACTGAAGCTTTCTTT	CASSPTPYRNTEAFF
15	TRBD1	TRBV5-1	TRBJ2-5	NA	TGCGCCAGCAGCTTGGGAGCTGACAGGGGAGAGACCCAGTACTTC	CASSLGADRGETQYF
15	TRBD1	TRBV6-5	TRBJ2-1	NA	TGTGCCAGCACCGCCCCGGGGACAGGTTACAATGAGCAGTTCTTC	CASTAPGTGYNEQFF
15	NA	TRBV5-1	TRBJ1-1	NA	TGCGCCAGCAGCTTGGCCACAGTGTTGAACACTGAAGCTTTCTTT	CASSLATVLNTEAFF